A single sample gave rise to the 9 T cell receptor beta chains below, sequenced in a study of blood T cell repertoires in COVID-19. TCRdb keeps only in-frame clones here, not all; method: immunoSEQ multiplex PCR. The profile shows about 280,000 clones, 85% of them singletons. The sequencing input was peripheral blood. All receptors come from a man aged 45 to 65 with active or convalescent COVID-19.

The chain couples TRBV5-8 to TRBJ1-6; D is unclear. CDR1 and CDR2 (germline): SGHTS, YDEGEE. This CDR3 has 15 residues. Trimming pared 4 bases from V and 7 bases from J, leaving 15 bases between. The CDR3: CASSPAGMENSPLHF. CDR3 DNA: TGTGCCAGCAGCCCCGCCGGGATGGAAAATTCACCCCTCCACTTT.

V is TRBV30 and J is TRBJ2-3; TRBD1 aligns across 10 bases. V dropped 4 bases and J dropped 4; count of bases not matched to a gene: 8. The CDR3 loop spans 15 amino acids. CDR1 and CDR2 from the germline V gene are GTSNPN and SVGIG (reference sequence). The DNA of the CDR3 is TGTGCCTGGACCGGGACAGGGGCGTTCGCAGATACGCAGTATTTT. Amino acids: CAWTGTGAFADTQYF.

This clone was counted a single time. V usage is TRBV27 and J usage is TRBJ1-6, with 9 bases aligning to TRBD1. V shed 5 bases and J 2 bases; nucleotides not matched to a gene: 13. Germline V gene data show CDR1 as MNHEY and CDR2 as SMNVEV (reference sequence). The CDR3 consists of 19 residues. CDR3 sequence reads: CASSPGQGFLGAYNSPLHF. CDR3 DNA: TGTGCCAGCAGTCCGGGACAGGGTTTTCTTGGGGCCTATAATTCACCCCTCCACTTT.

This chain uses TRBV9 with TRBJ2-3, with TRBD2 identical over 8 bases. CDR3 length: 15 amino acids. In germline, CDR1 is SGDLS, CDR2 YYNGEE. V was clipped by 2 bases and J by 0 bases; unmatched bases: 2. This CDR3 is CASSVLAGSTDTQYF. The CDR3 DNA reads as TGTGCCAGCAGCGTCTTAGCGGGGAGCACAGATACGCAGTATTTT. The full variable domain, in which reference TRBV9 and TRBJ2-3 provide the parts outside the CDR3, is DSGVTQTPKHLITATGQRVTLRCSPRSGDLSVYWYQQSLDQGLQFLIQYYNGEERAKGNILERFSAQQFPDLHSELNLSSLELGDSALYFCASSVLAGSTDTQYFGPGTRLTVL.

The genes are TRBV6-1 and TRBJ1-1, with D perhaps TRBD1 (5 bases). Germline CDR1 is MNHNS and CDR2 is SASEGT. Deletions cut 2 bases from V and 4 bases from J, with 8 bases between. The CDR3 extends over 13 amino acids. The CDR3 DNA sequence: TGTGCCAGCAGTGAACAGCAGGGCACTGAAGCTTTCTTT. This translates into CASSEQQGTEAFF.

This clone was recorded only once. This chain links TRBV5-1 with TRBJ2-3, with a weak D call TRBD2 (6 bases). V was pared by 4 bases and J by 0 bases, with 15 bases between. This CDR3 has 16 amino acids. The V gene's germline CDR1 is SGHRS and CDR2 YFSETQ. Here the CDR3 DNA reads TGCGCCAGCAGCATCGGGACTCGGGGTAGCACAGATACGCAGTATTTT. Its translation is CASSIGTRGSTDTQYF.

The rearrangement links TRBV7-2 to TRBJ1-1; D remains ambiguous. CDR1 is SGHTA and CDR2 is FQGNSA in the germline V gene. V was shortened by 5 bases and J by 6 bases, with 16 bases between the two germline ends. The CDR3 is 14 amino acids. The CDR3 reads CASSPPPGRPEAFF. CDR3 DNA sequence: TGTGCCAGCAGCCCCCCCCCAGGCCGGCCTGAAGCTTTCTTT.

This rearrangement joins TRBV7-6 to TRBJ2-3; 9 nucleotides line up with TRBD1. The CDR3 is made up of 16 amino acids. The junction had 8 bases not matched to a gene; V was cut back by 3 bases and J by 4 bases. Germline CDR1 SGHVS, CDR2 FNYEAQ. The CDR3 DNA is TGTGCCAGCAGCTTGGTCCGGGACAGGGTCCCAGATACGCAGTATTTT. This encodes CASSLVRDRVPDTQYF.

This chain joins TRBV11-3 and TRBJ2-1, with D perhaps TRBD2 (5 bases). CDR1 SGHNT and CDR2 YENEEA come from the germline V gene. CDR3 length equals 17 residues. Trimming took off 0 bases at V and 2 bases at J, with 14 bases between the two ends. DNA for the CDR3: TGTGCCAGCAGCTTAGATCAGAGTGGGAGTACCTACAATGAGCAGTTCTTC. As protein: CASSLDQSGSTYNEQFF.